Following are 9 T cell receptor beta chains from one sample sequenced in a study of blood T cell repertoires in COVID-19. TCRdb's table, derived via immunoSEQ multiplex PCR, lists solely in-frame clones and lacks some. The sample consists of approximately 200,000 clones, roughly 90% of them appearing once. The sequenced material came from PBMCs or T cells enriched from blood (not recorded which). The source is a woman in her 30s who had been exposed to COVID-19.

This rearrangement joins TRBV18 to TRBJ2-2; D is perhaps TRBD2 (6 bases). Germline assignment: CDR1 KGHSH and CDR2 LQKENI. The CDR3 contains 17 residues. The ends were cut back, 0 bases at V and 0 bases at J, with 11 bases in the middle. The CDR3 is CASSPPGRGTNTGELFF. The CDR3 bases are TGTGCCAGCTCACCACCCGGGCGGGGAACGAACACCGGGGAGCTGTTTTTT. The entire variable domain, with the rest obtained from reference TRBV18 and TRBJ2-2, is as follows: NAGVMQNPRHLVRRRGQEARLRCSPMKGHSHVYWYRQLPEEGLKFMVYLQKENIIDESGMPKERFSAEFPKEGPSILRIQQVVRGDSAAYFCASSPPGRGTNTGELFFGEGSRLTVL.

The chain joins TRBV5-4 to TRBJ2-3, with 7 bases matching TRBD2. Germline trimming cut 10 bases from V and 2 bases from J; bases unmatched to any gene: 10. Germline V gene sequence: CDR1 SGHNT, CDR2 YYREEE (reference sequence). The CDR3 runs to 14 residues. The CDR3 spells CAGAASGLTDTQYF. CDR3 nucleotides: TGTGCCGGGGCGGCTAGCGGACTCACAGATACGCAGTATTTT.

J is TRBJ1-5 and V is TRBV29-1, with a weak D call TRBD1 (5 bases). The CDR3 covers 13 residues. Per germline, CDR1 SQVTM and CDR2 ANQGSEA. V was pared by 2 bases and J by 6 bases, with 11 bases between. CDR3 DNA sequence: TGCAGCGTTGAAAGGGGAATAGGTCAGCCCCAGCATTTT. It codes for CSVERGIGQPQHF.

With regard to this clone: No conserved phenylalanine or tryptophan is present at the end of the CDR3, so a read error is the likely explanation. No DNA is shown, since the ends of the CDR3 on it are uncertain; the CDR3 is the one TCRdb lists. This chain connects TRBV21-1 to TRBJ2-7; the table's TRBD2 call for D was not verified on the DNA. TRBV21-1 is assigned pseudogene status. The CDR3 sequence runs 8 residues, both termini included. CDR3 loop: CASSPPRD.

The chain recombines TRBV4-1 with TRBJ1-1; 8 nucleotides line up with TRBD1. CDR1 is MGHRA, CDR2 YSYEKL, per germline. The CDR3 loop spans 16 amino acids. J gave up 1 base and V 4 bases, and 8 bases lay outside the gene matches. The CDR3 reads CASSPPRDRTNTEAFF. The DNA of the CDR3 is TGCGCCAGCAGCCCCCCCCGGGACAGGACGAACACTGAAGCTTTCTTT.

This rearrangement joins TRBV29-1 to TRBJ1-2, with 8 bases that match TRBD1. The ends lost 0 bases at V and 4 bases at J; junction bases unmatched: 4. The CDR3 spans 14 residues. Germline assignment: CDR1 SQVTM and CDR2 ANQGSEA. The CDR3 here is CSVEDRGLGYGYTF. As DNA, the CDR3 is TGCAGCGTTGAAGACAGGGGGCTCGGCTATGGCTACACCTTC.

The CDR3: CASSDEGMNTEAFF. Written as DNA, the CDR3 is TGCGCCAGCAGTGATGAGGGCATGAACACTGAAGCTTTCTTT. The chain carries TRBV10-1 and TRBJ1-1; D gene uncertain. Trimming took off 3 bases at V and 0 bases at J, with 8 bases between the two ends. CDR3 length: 14 amino acids. CDR1 and CDR2 from the germline V gene are WNHNN and SYGVQD (reference sequence).

J is TRBJ2-7 and V is TRBV19, with TRBD1 identical over 11 bases. Trimming cost V 6 bases and J 2 bases; bases outside gene matches: 9. The CDR3 spans 16 residues. Germline V gene data show CDR1 as LNHDA and CDR2 as SQIVND (reference sequence). The CDR3 is CASSVAGQGATYEQYF. The CDR3 region has the DNA TGTGCCAGTAGCGTAGCCGGACAGGGGGCAACCTACGAGCAGTACTTC.

On this clone itself: Other DNA sequences from this sample encode an identical CDR3 as well. The CDR3 sequence is CASSLRTGNTGELFF. CDR3 bases: TGCGCCAGCAGCTTGCGGACAGGGAACACCGGGGAGCTGTTTTTT. V and J are TRBV5-1 and TRBJ2-2, with 7 bases that match TRBD1. J lost 1 base, V lost 1 base, and 1 base had no gene match. Germline loops: CDR1 SGHRS, CDR2 YFSETQ. CDR3 length equals 15 residues.